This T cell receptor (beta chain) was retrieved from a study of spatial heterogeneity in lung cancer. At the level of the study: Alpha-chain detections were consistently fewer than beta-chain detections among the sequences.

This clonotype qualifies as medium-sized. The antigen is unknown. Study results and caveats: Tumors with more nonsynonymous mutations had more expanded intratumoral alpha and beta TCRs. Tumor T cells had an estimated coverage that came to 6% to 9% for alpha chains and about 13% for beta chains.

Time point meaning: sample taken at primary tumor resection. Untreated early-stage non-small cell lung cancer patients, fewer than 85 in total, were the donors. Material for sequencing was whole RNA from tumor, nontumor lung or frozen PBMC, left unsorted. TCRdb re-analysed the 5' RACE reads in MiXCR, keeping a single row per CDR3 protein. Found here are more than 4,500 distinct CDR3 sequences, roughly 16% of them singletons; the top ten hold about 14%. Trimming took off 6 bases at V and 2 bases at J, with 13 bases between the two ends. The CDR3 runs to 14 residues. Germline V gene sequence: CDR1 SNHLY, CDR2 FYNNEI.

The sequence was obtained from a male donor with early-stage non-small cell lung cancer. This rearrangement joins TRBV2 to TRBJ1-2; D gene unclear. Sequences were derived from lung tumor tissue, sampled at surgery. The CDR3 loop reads CASSREQKNYGYTF. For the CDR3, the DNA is TGTGCCAGCAGCCGGGAACAAAAGAACTATGGCTACACCTTC.